This T cell receptor (beta chain) stems from a study of Ad26.COV2.S vaccination and SARS-CoV-2 variants. The germline CDR1 and CDR2 sequences are SGHVS and FNYEAQ. The V end lost 5 bases, the J end lost 4 bases, and 15 bases lay between the germline ends. This CDR3 contains 14 residues. Treatment of the sample: 15 to 20 received Ad26.COV2.S at low or high dose, single or two shots; a few received placebo; per-sample allocation not given. It was on day 63 after the first vaccine or placebo injection that samples were taken. It was Wuhan-strain SARS-CoV-2 spike that the Ad26 vaccine vector expressed. General observations from the study: Higher spike-specific TCR breadth was found in vaccine recipients than in placebo recipients. Substantial breadth was reported for post-vaccination spike-specific CD8+ and CD4+ T cells.

In regard to this clone: The antigen is undetermined.

Libraries were prepared by immunoSEQ multiplex PCR; TCRdb keeps only in-frame clonotypes and omits some of them. The profile shows about 390,000 clones, 88% of them singletons. The V gene is TRBV7-6, the J gene TRBJ2-7; perhaps TRBD2 as D (6 bases). The source of this sequence is a person between 18 and 65 years old who received the Ad26.COV2.S COVID-19 vaccine or a placebo. Sequences were derived from peripheral blood, sampled in a trial of Ad26.COV2.S vaccine versus placebo. Here the CDR3 reads CASSPASGGYEQYF. The CDR3 region has the DNA TGTGCCAGCAGCCCAGCCAGTGGAGGGTACGAGCAGTACTTC. Full variable domain (rest looked up from reference TRBV7-6 and TRBJ2-7): GAGVSQSPRYKVTKRGQDVALRCDPISGHVSLYWYRQALGQGPEFLTYFNYEAQQDKSGLPNDRFSAERPEGSISTLTIQRTEQRDSAMYRCASSPASGGYEQYFGPGTRLTVT.